This T cell receptor beta chain stems from a study of Graves' ophthalmopathy and Graves' hyperthyroidism (dated by TCRdb to the late 2010s). About the investigation overall: Stable hyperthyroidism was defined as no progression to ophthalmopathy within 18 months of follow-up. T-cell repertoires of thyroid tissue and blood were compared in more than 5 hyperthyroidism patients. For independent validation, a separate cohort was made up of approximately 19 hyperthyroidism patients plus 17 patients who later progressed from hyperthyroidism to ophthalmopathy. Following sampling, methimazole starting at 30 mg daily was administered to hyperthyroidism patients, and high-dose intravenous methylprednisolone was administered to ophthalmopathy patients. In total, approximately 130 blood samples were TCR-sequenced: 43 ophthalmopathy, around 75 hyperthyroidism and about 17 hyperthyroidism-to-ophthalmopathy patients. A discovery set of about a hundred patients (43 ophthalmopathy, 55 to 60 stable hyperthyroidism) was enrolled to explore V-J signatures distinguishing ophthalmopathy from hyperthyroidism. The study used TCR beta repertoire signatures to distinguish Graves' ophthalmopathy from Graves' hyperthyroidism and to predict progression to ophthalmopathy.

Patients with hyperthyroidism were aged 18 to 65 years, had been newly diagnosed, and had a disease duration of less than 2 months. Patients were excluded if they had other autoimmune diseases, uncontrolled infections, pregnancy or lactation. Clinical symptoms, serum thyroxine, TRAb, thyroid ultrasound and orbital computed tomography formed the basis of the diagnosis. Total RNA was extracted using Trizol reagent, and RNA quality was checked on an Agilent 2100 Bioanalyzer. TCR beta CDR3 regions were amplified from RNA transcripts for repertoire sequencing. The first round of RT-PCR was done with HTBI primers and the Qiagen OneStep RT-PCR kit, and was followed by a second round of multiplex PCR, then size selection and purification. Sequencing of the libraries was carried out on an Illumina HiSeq2000 in paired-end mode with 100 bp reads. Per the original workflow: SOAPnuke was used to process the reads, throwing out any read that had adapters, had uncalled bases, had a mean Phred below 15, or lacked an exact constant-primer or identifier match. COPE v1.2.5 was used to merge high-quality paired reads. Clonotypes were defined as unique nucleotide sequences and were aligned to IMGT TRB V, D and J references using MiTCR v1.1. Analysis was restricted to V-J combinations with a frequency above 0.0001, which covered 99% to 99.2% of repertoires. For each V-J combination, a TCR clonal expansion and chaos score was defined as the ratio of F50 clonal expansion to chaos observed in the TCRdist matrix. Features were reduced by Welch's t-statistics and random forest to some 13 V-J combinations, which fed a naive Bayes classifier. The Morisita-Horn index was used to measure how similar the thyroid and blood repertoires were. In-frame beta chains were kept once TCRdb had trimmed the public reads at Q25 with fastp and called clones with MiXCR. CDR3 protein sequences are deduplicated, and each keeps its most common genes and DNA. The V and J calls and clone size come from TCRdb's table, not from the authors' own analysis. The sample contains 1 million to 1.3 million distinct CDR3 sequences, about 35% of them found a single time. Around 10% of the sample lies in the top ten.

With respect to this clonotype: The target of this receptor is not known. Base qualities are not recorded, but no much larger clone differs from it by a single base.

Based on the germline V gene, the CDR1 and CDR2 sequences are SGDLS and YYNGEE. Trimmed from V: 3 bases; trimmed from J: 4 bases; junction bases lacking a gene match: 10. CDR3 length: 16 amino acids, cysteine to phenylalanine. Just the 48-base CDR3 DNA is kept, in frame starting at base 1. General findings and caveats noted by the study authors: In validation, the model predicted ophthalmopathy progression with about 71% sensitivity and 72.22% specificity; some 13 predicted patients were CT-confirmed with GO in a median of 6.5 months. In cross-validation, the 13-signature model distinguished ophthalmopathy from stable hyperthyroidism with approximately 88% sensitivity and around 81% specificity, and in the test set the corresponding values were roughly 80% and 75%. No statistical method was used to set the sample size in advance, and the investigators knew which group each participant was assigned to. Most expanded thyroid clonotypes with a frequency above 0.001 also appeared in blood, which suggests that blood repertoires may reflect the immune response in the thyroid.

Sequencing used peripheral blood or thyroid tissue (not recorded which). The chain joins TRBV9 to TRBJ2-5, with 9 bases in between that match TRBD1. The source is an adult man with Graves' hyperthyroidism. The DNA reads TGTGCCAGCAGCGCCGCACAGGGGGCGATTGGAGAGACCCAGTACTTC. Its amino acids are CASSAAQGAIGETQYF.